The clone carrying this TCR beta chain has a count of ten or more. Its antigen is currently unknown. The read stops 3 residues short of the end of the CDR3; the missing end is completed from the germline J gene. Control and CVID samples contributed equal amounts of genomic DNA. Using immunoSEQ multiplex PCR, the repertoire was profiled, and TCRdb retains in-frame clones only, with some absent. The sample was found to contain about 59,000 clones, and every one recurs. These data originate in a study of T cell clonality in common variable immunodeficiency. Broader study findings: Common variable immunodeficiency TCR beta sequences reportedly had fewer deletions and N-nucleotide insertions. CVID subjects showed higher TCRbeta clonality than healthy controls. CVID patient heterogeneity limited repertoire-clinical complication correlations.

Per germline, CDR1 DFQATT and CDR2 SNEGSKA (reference sequence). The CDR3 is made up of 15 amino acids. V lost 1 base and J 4 bases, leaving 16 bases between the germline ends. This TCR derives from a person aged 18-70 years in good health. The chain employs TRBV20-1 and TRBJ1-1, with D unresolved. Sample: peripheral blood mononuclear cells. The part of the CDR3 DNA that was read is TGCAGTGCTAGAGGGTTGGCGGGGAGGTCCACTGAA. This codes for CSARGLAGRSTE. The whole CDR3 sequence is CSARGLAGRSTEAFF.